This T cell receptor beta chain originates from a study of metastatic and nonmetastatic thyroid tumors. MiXCR reprocessed the PCR reads for TCRdb. Here the sample spans 35,000 to 50,000 clones, 28% being singletons. The length of the CDR3 is 14 residues. Germline V lookup: CDR1 MRHNA, CDR2 SNTAGT. Comment on this clone: An end of the junction does not agree with germline; a read error may underlie this.

Nobody among the patients had been given any treatment before thyroid surgery. The rearrangement joins TRBV6-4 to TRBJ2-2; TRBD2 is a possible D gene (5 bases). The TCR originated in a male donor with papillary thyroid cancer or a benign thyroid nodule (not recorded which). Some clones in this sample may be carry-over from other donors' samples. The sequencing sample was made of blood. In DNA form, the CDR3 reads TGTGCCAGCAGTGTCTGGGGAGACACCTGGGAGCTGTTTTTT. Translated: CASSVWGDTWELFF.